The TCR beta chain described here comes from a study of blood T cell repertoires in COVID-19. Background on the study: T cells, B-cell-depleted T cells, or PBMCs supplied cDNA or gDNA.

Enrolled through a virtual design, the participants were between roughly 18 and 100 years of age and came from 24 US areas. Participants were placed into cohorts based on the clinical history they reported. TCRdb's copy holds only in-frame clones and misses some; the assay was immunoSEQ multiplex PCR. Of a few hundred thousand clones in the sample, around 80% were seen once. This CDR3 is 14 amino acids long. Germline values: CDR1 SGHTA, CDR2 FQGTGA. Trimming stripped 5 bases from V and 0 bases from J, with 10 bases between. Sequenced material: PBMCs or T cells enriched from blood (not recorded which). This sequence joins TRBV7-3 and TRBJ2-5, with D possibly TRBD1 on 6 matching bases. The clonotype originates from a woman aged 40 to 55 with acute COVID-19. CDR3 nucleotide sequence: TGTGCCAGCAGCCCGGACAGTTACCAAGAGACCCAGTACTTC. It yields the protein CASSPDSYQETQYF.